This TCR beta chain came from a study of beta chain features in type 1 diabetes. Study findings and constraints: Type 1 diabetes patients had TCRB CDR3s that were shorter (moderately but significantly so) in all four CD4+ subsets.

The CDR3 length is 13 residues. Trimming removed 5 bases at V and 6 bases at J, with 11 bases between. Germline CDR1 and CDR2: LGHNA and YNFKEQ. Concerning this clone itself: Its antigen is not identified.

TCRB transcripts that were expressed got sequenced, as all of the isolated RNA had been reverse transcribed. The repertoire was sequenced with immunoSEQ multiplex PCR; TCRdb's copy has only in-frame clones and lacks some. The sample carries about 320,000 clones, around 15% recorded once. Sorting of CD4+ naive, central memory, regulatory and stem cell-like memory cells was performed via CD45RO/CCR7/CD25/CD127/CD95/CD27. The genes are TRBV4-2 and TRBJ2-1, with D unclear. This receptor was obtained from a man under 40 in good health. The specimen sequenced was central memory CD4+ T cells from blood. CDR3 DNA sequence: TGTGCCAGCAGCTCGTCGACTGGCAATGAGCAGTTCTTC. Its translation: CASSSSTGNEQFF.